These 27 T cell receptor beta chains were sequenced from one sample in a study of CD8 T cells in Susac syndrome (dated 2019 in TCRdb). To prepare the library, the immunoSEQ multiplex PCR assay was applied. RNA was extracted using the RNeasy kit, and roughly 0.5 to 1 microgram was reverse transcribed with random hexamers. The raw public reads went through TCRdb reprocessing: fastp at Q25, MiXCR clone calling, in-frame beta chains kept. Rows with a matching CDR3 protein are joined into one entry that keeps the most common DNA and genes. This sample gives 70,000 to 100,000 distinct CDR3 sequences in total; about 96% of them show up just once. The ten largest clonotypes hold around 0.41% of the sample. Sequenced material: CD8+ T cells from PBMCs. The receptors were sampled from a human donor with Susac syndrome.

This chain connects TRBV4-2 to TRBJ2-2; D unresolved. CDR3 size: 17 residues. Looked up from germline, CDR1 is LGHNA and CDR2 is YNFKEQ. Trimming removed 1 base from V and 0 bases from J, with 12 bases in between. The chain's CDR3 is CASSQADSSANTGELFF. CDR3 sequence (DNA): TGTGCCAGCAGCCAAGCAGACTCCTCCGCGAACACCGGGGAGCTGTTTTTT.

The chain couples TRBV6-2 or TRBV6-3 to TRBJ1-1, with D possibly being TRBD1 (6 bases). Germline CDR1 MNHEY, CDR2 SVGEGT. The V end was cut by 6 bases, the J end by 8 bases, with 13 bases between. CDR3 length: 12 amino acids. The CDR3, as DNA: TGTGCCAGCAGCTATACAGGGATCGAAGCTTTCTTT. This codes for CASSYTGIEAFF.

The V call is TRBV28, the J call TRBJ2-3; either TRBD1 or TRBD2 may supply D (5 bases each). In germline, CDR1 is MDHEN, CDR2 SYDVKM. V was trimmed by 7 bases and J by 0 bases, leaving 14 bases between them. The CDR3 extends over 15 amino acids. Here the CDR3 reads CASIHWDASTDTQYF. The CDR3 region has the DNA TGTGCCAGCATACACTGGGACGCTAGCACAGATACGCAGTATTTT.

The V gene is TRBV5-1, the J gene TRBJ2-3; D is perhaps TRBD1 (5 bases). CDR3 length equals 16 residues. CDR1 and CDR2 (germline): SGHRS, YFSETQ. V was pared by 2 bases and J by 4 bases, with 17 bases between. This CDR3 reads CASSLRQGWFADTQYF. The CDR3 DNA reads TGCGCCAGCAGCTTACGGCAGGGTTGGTTTGCAGATACGCAGTATTTT.

This chain links TRBV29-1 with TRBJ1-1; no reliable D call. The length of the CDR3 is 12 residues. The V gene lost 4 bases and the J gene lost 4 bases, with 10 bases spanning the gap. Germline CDR1 SQVTM, CDR2 ANQGSEA. The CDR3 DNA reads TGCAGCGTTGTATATGATGGCACTGAAGCTTTCTTT. It yields the protein CSVVYDGTEAFF.

The count of this clonotype is one. The rearrangement links TRBV29-1 to TRBJ2-7, with D tentatively TRBD2 (6 bases). V was trimmed by 7 bases and J by 6 bases, leaving 19 bases between them. There are 13 residues in the CDR3. Germline CDR1 is SQVTM and CDR2 is ANQGSEA. This CDR3 reads CSARLAGSLEQYV. The CDR3 bases are TGCAGCGCCCGTTTGGCGGGGAGCCTCGAGCAGTACGTC.

This chain joins TRBV25-1 and TRBJ1-2, with D tentatively TRBD1 (6 bases). The germline V gene has CDR1 MGHDK and CDR2 SYGVNS. V lost 2 bases to trimming and J lost 4 bases, with 14 bases between them. This CDR3 is 15 amino acids long. CDR3: CASSEPREGGYGYTF. CDR3 nucleotide sequence: TGTGCCAGCAGTGAACCACGGGAGGGGGGCTATGGCTACACCTTC.

This chain links TRBV27 with TRBJ2-1; the D is unclear. This CDR3 is 13 amino acids long. Between the trimmed V and J ends, which lost 0 bases and 7 bases, there was a span of 7 bases. Germline V gene lookup returns CDR1 MNHEY and CDR2 SMNVEV (reference sequence). The chain's CDR3 is CASSLSNRNEQFF. The CDR3 coding sequence is TGTGCCAGCAGTTTATCGAACCGAAATGAGCAGTTCTTC.

The genes are TRBV15 and TRBJ2-6; D call uncertain. Germline CDR1 reads LNHNV; CDR2 reads YYDKDF (reference sequence). This CDR3 is 20 amino acids long. V was shortened by 3 bases and J by 0 bases, with 21 bases between the two germline ends. The CDR3 spells CATSRSSPDSPRSGANVLTF. Here the CDR3 DNA reads TGTGCCACCAGCAGGAGCTCCCCGGATAGCCCCCGCTCTGGGGCCAACGTCCTGACTTTC. Full variable domain (remainder filled in from reference TRBV15 and TRBJ2-6): DAMVIQNPRYQVTQFGKPVTLSCSQTLNHNVMYWYQQKSSQAPKLLFHYYDKDFNNEADTPDNFQSRRPNTSFCFLDIRSPGLGDTAMYLCATSRSSPDSPRSGANVLTFGAGSRLTVL.

This clonotype was seen a single time. The rearrangement uses TRBV30 and TRBJ2-1; no clear D gene. The germline V gene has CDR1 GTSNPN and CDR2 SVGIG (reference sequence). The CDR3 is 11 residues long. Trimming removed 1 base at V and 8 bases at J, with 6 bases between. The chain's CDR3 is CAWSEGDEQFF. DNA of the CDR3: TGTGCCTGGAGTGAAGGTGATGAGCAGTTCTTC.

The J gene is TRBJ2-6, the V gene TRBV7-2; 13 bases are shared with TRBD2. The CDR3 runs 19 residues. Germline V gene data show CDR1 as SGHTA and CDR2 as FQGNSA. The junction had 10 bases not matched to a gene; V was cut back by 8 bases and J by 0 bases. CDR3 amino acids: CASGWTSGGPSSGANVLTF. The CDR3 DNA follows: TGTGCCAGCGGCTGGACTAGCGGGGGCCCGAGCTCTGGGGCCAACGTCCTGACTTTC.

The V call is TRBV28, the J call TRBJ2-6; no clear D gene. The V gene's germline CDR1 is MDHEN and CDR2 SYDVKM. Trimming left V 6 bases short and J 4 bases short, with 4 bases between. This CDR3 comprises 12 residues. As DNA, the CDR3 is TGTGCCAGCAGCACCGGGGCCAACGTCCTGACTTTC. This sequence encodes CASSTGANVLTF.

V gene TRBV6-6 combines with J gene TRBJ2-7; the D is unclear. Germline CDR1 MNHNY, CDR2 SVGAGI (reference sequence). Trimming stripped 2 bases from V and 4 bases from J, with 9 bases between. The CDR3 loop spans 13 amino acids. The CDR3 spells CASSYESSYEQYV. In nucleotides, the CDR3 is TGTGCCAGCAGTTACGAATCCAGTTACGAGCAGTACGTC.

The V and J genes are TRBV29-1 and TRBJ2-3; no firm D call. Germline CDR1 and CDR2: SQVTM and ANQGSEA. The CDR3 is 15 amino acids. Between the trimmed V and J ends, which lost 6 bases and 0 bases, there was a span of 16 bases. The CDR3 region has the DNA TGCAGCGTCCCCGCCGGCGGCGCGAGCACAGATACGCAGTATTTT. Its protein is CSVPAGGASTDTQYF.

J is TRBJ1-1 and V is TRBV9; D not certain. Germline V gene data show CDR1 as SGDLS and CDR2 as YYNGEE. The CDR3 is 12 residues long. V was clipped by 3 bases and J by 1 base, with 4 bases between them. The CDR3 here is CASSGWNTEAFF. DNA of the CDR3: TGTGCCAGCAGCGGGTGGAACACTGAAGCTTTCTTT.

The V call is TRBV29-1, the J call TRBJ2-7; TRBD1 aligns across 10 bases. The V and J ends lost 7 bases and 4 bases, in that order; junction bases with no gene match: 10. The CDR3 is 14 amino acids. Germline CDR1 and CDR2: SQVTM and ANQGSEA. The CDR3 nucleotides are TGCAGCGCTGTTTCTTCGGGACAGGGGTACGAGCAGTACTTC. This encodes CSAVSSGQGYEQYF.

The gene calls are TRBV7-9 and TRBJ2-7, with no clear D. Per germline, CDR1 SEHNR and CDR2 FQNEAQ (reference sequence). The V gene lost 5 bases and the J gene lost 3 bases, with 11 bases spanning the gap. CDR3 size: 13 residues. The CDR3: CASSGHPHYEQYV. The CDR3 DNA follows: TGTGCCAGCAGCGGCCACCCTCACTACGAGCAGTACGTC.

The J gene is TRBJ2-5, the V gene TRBV6-1; D is ambiguous. Per germline, CDR1 MNHNS and CDR2 SASEGT. The CDR3 extends over 14 amino acids. V lost 0 bases and J lost 4, with 9 bases in between. The CDR3 loop reads CASSEAPGIETQYF. In DNA, the CDR3 is TGTGCCAGCAGTGAAGCGCCAGGTATAGAGACCCAGTACTTC.

The chain links TRBV2 to TRBJ1-1; D unresolved. The V gene's germline CDR1 is SNHLY and CDR2 FYNNEI. This CDR3 is built from 13 residues. V shed 3 bases and J shed 3 bases, with 8 bases lying between them. CDR3 sequence: CASSDSQDTEAFF. In nucleotides, the CDR3 is TGTGCCAGCAGTGATTCGCAGGACACTGAAGCTTTCTTT.

This chain connects TRBV5-1 to TRBJ1-1; maybe TRBD1 (5 bases). V was shortened by 5 bases and J by 0 bases, with 17 bases between the two germline ends. The CDR3 has 16 amino acids. The V gene's germline CDR1 is SGHRS and CDR2 YFSETQ. The CDR3 bases are TGCGCCAGCAGGTACTTCGCTGGGGCGGTGAACACTGAAGCTTTCTTT. Protein: CASRYFAGAVNTEAFF. Full variable domain (missing parts from reference TRBV5-1 and TRBJ1-1): KAGVTQTPRYLIKTRGQQVTLSCSPISGHRSVSWYQQTPGQGLQFLFEYFSETQRNKGNFPGRFSGRQFSNSRSEMNVSTLELGDSALYLCASRYFAGAVNTEAFFGQGTRLTVV.

CDR3 protein: CASSRQGVYEQYV. CDR3 bases: TGTGCCAGCAGCCGACAGGGAGTCTACGAGCAGTACGTC. The chain joins TRBV14 to TRBJ2-7; 7 bases line up with TRBD1. Per germline, CDR1 SGHDN and CDR2 FVKESK. This CDR3 region has 13 residues. V lost 4 bases to trimming and J lost 3 bases; unmatched junction nucleotides: 3.

This sequence joins TRBV15 and TRBJ2-1; D is unclear. Between the trimmed V and J ends, which lost 0 bases and 3 bases, there was a span of 12 bases. The CDR3 sequence is 16 residues long. Germline CDR1 LNHNV, CDR2 YYDKDF (reference sequence). CDR3 residues: CATSRDGRWVYNEQFF. As DNA, the CDR3 is TGTGCCACCAGCAGAGATGGCCGGTGGGTCTACAATGAGCAGTTCTTC.

The rearrangement links TRBV9 to TRBJ1-4; no firm D call. Deletions cut 0 bases from V and 8 bases from J, with 11 bases between. Germline V gene lookup returns CDR1 SGDLS and CDR2 YYNGEE. CDR3 size: 14 residues. CDR3 sequence (DNA): TGTGCCAGCAGCGTAGAGGGTACGGCAGAAAAACTGTTTTTT. Translated, it gives CASSVEGTAEKLFF.

In its sample, this clonotype was seen once. A junction end diverges from the germline sequence, so it may reflect a read error. This chain links TRBV7-7 with TRBJ2-1; D is uncertain. The CDR3 is 9 amino acids. CDR1 is SSHAT, CDR2 FNYEAQ, per germline (reference sequence). Written as DNA, the CDR3 is TGTGCTAGCAGATCTACCGAGATCTTC. Protein: CASRSTEIF.

The chain uses TRBV28 and TRBJ2-7, with a weak D call TRBD2 (5 bases). CDR1 MDHEN and CDR2 SYDVKM come from the germline V gene. This CDR3 region has 13 residues. V was cut by 3 bases and J by 1 base, with 7 bases left in between. The DNA of the CDR3 is TGTGCCAGCAGTTTGGCGGGTTCCTACGAGCAGTACGTC. Encoded protein: CASSLAGSYEQYV.

V and J are TRBV28 and TRBJ2-1, with D possibly matching TRBD2 (6 bases). This CDR3 comprises 15 residues. Germline values: CDR1 MDHEN, CDR2 SYDVKM. V dropped 2 bases and J dropped 2 bases, with 10 bases sitting between them. The CDR3 DNA is TGTGCCAGCAGTTTAAATAGCGGACCCTACAATGAGCAGTTCTTC. As protein: CASSLNSGPYNEQFF.

This chain links TRBV5-6 with TRBJ1-2, with TRBD1 identical over 8 bases. In germline, CDR1 is SGHDT, CDR2 YYEEEE. Unmatched junction bases numbered 8, after V lost 4 bases and J lost 3 bases. The CDR3 covers 15 residues. CDR3 nucleotide sequence: TGTGCCAGCAGCGTGGGACAGGCCCCTGACTATGGCTACACCTTC. It is translated as CASSVGQAPDYGYTF.